The present T cell receptor beta chain was sequenced within a study of T cells after yellow fever vaccination. The CDR3 is 16 amino acids. Germline V gives CDR1 SGHNT, CDR2 YYREEE (reference sequence). V was clipped by 0 bases and J by 0 bases, with 7 bases between them. This clonotype was seen a few times. In making TCR cDNA, 5'RACE template switching added a universal primer site and UMIs to it. TCRdb re-called the 5' RACE reads through MiXCR, storing one row per CDR3 protein. The data hold some 200,000 distinct CDR3 sequences, with under 3.5% observed a single time. The TCR originated in a man aged 18-30 years who received the YFV17D yellow fever vaccine. The chain has TRBV5-4 and TRBJ1-6; the D is unclear. This material consisted of CD4+ T cells sorted from PBMCs, taken 10 days after the yellow fever booster vaccination. CDR3 protein: CASSLAIGSYNSPLHF. The CDR3 nucleotides read TGTGCCAGCAGCTTGGCCATCGGCTCCTATAATTCACCCCTCCACTTT.